What follows is one T cell receptor beta chain and its context. Germline V lookup: CDR1 SEHNR, CDR2 FQNEAQ (reference sequence). The CDR3 totals 16 residues. The sample belongs to a study of monozygotic twins with inflammatory bowel disease. TCRdb reprocessed the 5' RACE reads; each CDR3 protein has one entry and no DNA is given. This table lists 300,000 to 400,000 distinct CDR3 sequences. The origin of this receptor is a human donor with ulcerative colitis or Crohn's disease, or a healthy co-twin of an affected twin (not recorded which). Sequencing input: blood. This chain links TRBV7-9 with TRBJ2-1; TCRdb designates TRBD1, a call that cannot be tested without DNA. The CDR3: CASSPNMGQGRYEQFF.